Following are 5 T cell receptor beta chains from one sample sequenced in a study of T cell responses to AZD1222 COVID-19 vaccine (dated by TCRdb to about 2021). The method behind the library was the immunoSEQ multiplex PCR assay. Held by TCRdb, this immuneACCESS table contains in-frame sequences only and omits some clones. Under half of the omission traces to an unresolved V gene where checked; the cause of the rest is unknown. This sample gives about 67,000 clones in total; 80% to 85% of them show up just once. The ten largest clones take up around 21% of the sample. The time point label on this specimen signifies: baseline before first vaccination. The input for sequencing was peripheral blood, taken on day 0 of AZD1222 vaccination. Receptor source: an adult in good health.

The rearrangement joins TRBV6-5 to TRBJ2-7; D might be TRBD2 (5 bases). The germline V gene encodes CDR1 MNHEY and CDR2 SVGAGI. This CDR3 region has 13 residues. V was clipped by 6 bases and J by 4 bases, with 13 bases between them. As DNA, the CDR3 is TGTGCCAGCAGGCCGGGATATAAGTACGAGCAGTACTTC. It specifies CASRPGYKYEQYF.

The chain joins TRBV7-8 to TRBJ1-5; D is ambiguous. Germline V gene data show CDR1 as SGHVS and CDR2 as FQNEAQ. This CDR3 is 16 amino acids long. V was pared by 1 base and J by 3 bases, with 13 bases between. In DNA, the CDR3 is TGTGCCAGCAGCTTAGTAGGCGGAGACCTCAATCAGCCCCAGCATTTT. It codes for CASSLVGGDLNQPQHF. The full variable domain, in which reference TRBV7-8 and TRBJ1-5 provide the parts outside the CDR3, is GAGVSQSPRYKVAKRGQDVALRCDPISGHVSLFWYQQALGQGPEFLTYFQNEAQLDKSGLPSDRFFAERPEGSVSTLKIQRTQQEDSAVYLCASSLVGGDLNQPQHFGDGTRLSIL.

The rearrangement uses TRBV19 and TRBJ2-3; D possibly corresponds to TRBD2 (5 bases). Trimming removed 5 bases from V and 0 bases from J, with 12 bases in between. CDR1 LNHDA and CDR2 SQIVND come from the germline V gene (reference sequence). The CDR3 length is 15 residues. In nucleotides, the CDR3 is TGTGCCAGTAGTGCAACTAGAATTAGCACAGATACGCAGTATTTT. Protein sequence: CASSATRISTDTQYF.

The chain has TRBV12-3 or TRBV12-4 and TRBJ2-7; D ambiguous. The germline V and J ends were trimmed by 3 bases and 3 bases, with 0 bases remaining between them. The CDR3 is 10 amino acids. The CDR3 DNA sequence: TGTGCCAGCAGTTTCTACGAGCAGTACTTC. Its protein product is CASSFYEQYF.

The V and J genes are TRBV5-5 and TRBJ1-5; D might be TRBD1 (5 bases). Per germline, CDR1 SGHKS and CDR2 YYEKEE (reference sequence). The CDR3 consists of 15 residues. Trimming took off 0 bases at V and 5 bases at J, with 12 bases between the two ends. The DNA of the CDR3 is TGTGCCAGCAGCTTGGCCGGGGGGAATTATCAGCCCCAGCATTTT. Its protein is CASSLAGGNYQPQHF.